This T cell receptor beta chain is from a study of CD8 T cells in ankylosing spondylitis. In its sample, this clonotype was seen a few times. Its target is unknown. General study points: Researchers reportedly found disease-linked clones significantly enriched in matched ankylosing spondylitis synovial fluid. Within ankylosing spondylitis blood, a TCR beta motif made up of under 10 highly homologous variants appeared to be characteristic.

This CDR3 spans 14 amino acids. Germline V CDR1 and CDR2: SGHRS, YFSETQ. Trimming shortened V by 6 bases and J by 1 base, and 14 bases separated the two germline ends. Construction of TCR beta libraries was performed using quantitative 5'-RACE with molecular barcodes. TCRdb re-analysed the 5' RACE reads in MiXCR, keeping a single row per CDR3 protein. The table records about 390,000 distinct CDR3 sequences, around 22% of them present only once. The J gene is TRBJ2-7, the V gene TRBV5-1; D perhaps matches TRBD1 (5 bases). The receptor comes from a male donor with ankylosing spondylitis. Input material: blood, either unsorted or a sorted T cell fraction (not recorded which). This CDR3 is CASNLGASSYEQYF. CDR3 DNA sequence: TGCGCCAGCAACCTTGGGGCTAGTTCCTACGAGCAGTACTTC. Full variable domain (outside the CDR3, taken from reference TRBV5-1 and TRBJ2-7): KAGVTQTPRYLIKTRGQQVTLSCSPISGHRSVSWYQQTPGQGLQFLFEYFSETQRNKGNFPGRFSGRQFSNSRSEMNVSTLELGDSALYLCASNLGASSYEQYFGPGTRLTVT.